This T cell receptor (beta chain) was recovered during a study of cytomegalovirus exposure and HLA in healthy donors. Study-level information: Early on, a data release was issued that held tens of millions of unique TCRs from HLA-typed donors. Regarding the study as a whole: A later analysis showed HLA-associated TCR beta chains outstripping equally common others in clonal expansion. TCR beta chain V- and J-gene trimming was linked, in a later analysis, to a missense variant in DCLRE1C. Earlier analysis looked at TCR beta V segments, and most were productive about 90% or about 30% of the time.

Details on this clone: Its antigen remains unknown.

Germline lookup yields CDR1 ENHRY and CDR2 SYGVKD. The CDR3 totals 15 residues. The junction had 5 bases not matched to a gene; V was cut back by 7 bases and J by 2 bases. PCR amplification relied on 60 Vbeta primers (plus 13 Jbeta primers). The data were produced by immunoSEQ multiplex PCR, yet TCRdb's version contains in-frame clones alone and is incomplete. The sample consists of 150,000 to 200,000 clones, approximately 71% of them appearing once. The TCR originated in a girl aged 5-17 years in good health and CMV-seronegative. This chain links TRBV10-3 with TRBJ1-3, with 10 bases that match TRBD1. Sequenced: PBMCs. The CDR3 DNA sequence: TGTGCCATCAATTCCGGGACAGGGGCTGGAAACACCATATATTTT. This sequence encodes CAINSGTGAGNTIYF.